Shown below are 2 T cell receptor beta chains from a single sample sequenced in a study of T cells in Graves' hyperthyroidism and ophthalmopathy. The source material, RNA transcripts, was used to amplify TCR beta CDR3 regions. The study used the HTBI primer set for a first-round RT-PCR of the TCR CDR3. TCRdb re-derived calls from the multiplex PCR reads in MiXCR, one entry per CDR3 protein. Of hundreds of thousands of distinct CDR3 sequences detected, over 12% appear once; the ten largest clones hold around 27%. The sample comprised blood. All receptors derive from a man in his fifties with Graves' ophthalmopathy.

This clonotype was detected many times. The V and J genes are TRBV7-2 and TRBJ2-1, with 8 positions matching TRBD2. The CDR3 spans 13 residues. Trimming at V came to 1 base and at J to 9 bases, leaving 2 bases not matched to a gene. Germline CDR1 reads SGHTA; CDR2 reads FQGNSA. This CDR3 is CASSLVAGGEQFF. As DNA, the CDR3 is TGTGCCAGCAGCTTAGTGGCGGGAGGTGAGCAGTTCTTC.

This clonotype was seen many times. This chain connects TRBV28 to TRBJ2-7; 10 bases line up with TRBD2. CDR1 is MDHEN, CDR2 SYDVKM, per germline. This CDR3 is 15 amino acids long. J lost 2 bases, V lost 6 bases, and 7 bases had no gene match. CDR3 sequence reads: CASRTLAGVTYEQYF. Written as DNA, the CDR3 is TGTGCCAGCAGAACCCTAGCGGGAGTCACCTACGAGCAGTACTTC. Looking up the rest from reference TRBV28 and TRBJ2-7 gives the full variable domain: DVKVTQSSRYLVKRTGEKVFLECVQDMDHENMFWYRQDPGLGLRLIYFSYDVKMKEKGDIPEGYSVSREKKERFSLILESASTNQTSMYLCASRTLAGVTYEQYFGPGTRLTVT.